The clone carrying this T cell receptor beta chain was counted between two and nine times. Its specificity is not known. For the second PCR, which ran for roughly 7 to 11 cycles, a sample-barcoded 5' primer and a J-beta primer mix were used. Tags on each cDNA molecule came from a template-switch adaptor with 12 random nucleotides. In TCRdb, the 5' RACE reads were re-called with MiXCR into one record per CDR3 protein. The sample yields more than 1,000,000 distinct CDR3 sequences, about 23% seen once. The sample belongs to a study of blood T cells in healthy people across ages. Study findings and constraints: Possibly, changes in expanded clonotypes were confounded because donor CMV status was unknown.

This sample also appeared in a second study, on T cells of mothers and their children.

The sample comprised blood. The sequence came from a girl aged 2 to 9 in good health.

The CDR3 region has the DNA TGTGCCACCGAGGGGGCGCTTGGGGCCAACGTCCTGACTTTC. It is translated as CATEGALGANVLTF. This chain connects TRBV19 to TRBJ2-6; the match to TRBD1 covers 7 bases. With 10 bases clipped from V and 3 bases from J, the junction kept 6 bases outside the gene matches. The CDR3 is 14 residues long. Germline CDR1 and CDR2: LNHDA and SQIVND (reference sequence).